This is a list of T cell receptor beta chains from one sample in a study of a mutant IDH1 vaccine in newly diagnosed glioma. Data came from immunoSEQ multiplex PCR; TCRdb stores just in-frame clones and leaves some out. The sample gives 50,000 to 75,000 clones, more than 90% of which show up once; roughly 2.5% is in the top ten. The sample was PBMCs, taken from a glioma patient treated with radiotherapy, temozolomide or both. The source of these receptors is a man aged 45-65 years with glioma. Each CDR3 is given with its conserved first and last residue. The order of the fields is clone size, D gene, V gene, J gene, CDR3 DNA, CDR3 protein. A D gene is named only where the DNA matches it firmly. Not all rows give a size; the values are once, few, many and, for expanded clones, a class.

.	.	TRBV7-9	TRBJ1-4	TGTGCCAGCAGTCATAAGAATGATGAAAAACTGTTTTTT	CASSHKNDEKLFF
.	TRBD2	TRBV7-6	TRBJ2-1	TGTGCCAGCAGCTTTCCACGGGGGGGCCTCGGTGAGCAGTTCTTC	CASSFPRGGLGEQFF
.	.	TRBV7-9	TRBJ1-1	TGTGCCAGCAGCTTAGGCGGGGGAACTGAAGCTTTCTTT	CASSLGGGTEAFF
.	TRBD1	TRBV5-1	TRBJ1-2	TGCGCCAGCAGCTTGGCCTTGGGGACAGGGGTTAATGGCTACACCTTC	CASSLALGTGVNGYTF
.	.	TRBV5-6	TRBJ1-3	TGTGCCAGCAGCTTGGATTCCGGATCTCGAAACACCATATATTTT	CASSLDSGSRNTIYF
.	TRBD1	TRBV5-1	TRBJ2-3	TGCGCCAGCAGCTTGGCCAGGGGGCAATCAGATACGCAGTATTTT	CASSLARGQSDTQYF
.	TRBD2	TRBV5-1	TRBJ2-1	TGCGCCAGCAGTCCTACTAGCGGGGCACGGGGTGAGCAGTTCTTC	CASSPTSGARGEQFF
.	.	TRBV2	TRBJ1-3	TGTGCCAGCAGTGACGGGACTGCAAACTCTGGAAACACCATATATTTT	CASSDGTANSGNTIYF
.	TRBD1	TRBV30	TRBJ1-1	TGTGCCTGGAGTTTGACAGGGGCGGGGAACACTGAAGCTTTCTTT	CAWSLTGAGNTEAFF
.	.	TRBV7-9	TRBJ2-7	TGTGCCAGCAGCCCTAAGACATACTCCTACGAGCAGTACTTC	CASSPKTYSYEQYF
.	TRBD1	TRBV28	TRBJ2-7	TGTGCCAGCAGTCCACACGGACAGGGGGCCCACGAGCAGTACTTC	CASSPHGQGAHEQYF
.	.	TRBV9	TRBJ1-1	TGTGCCAGCAGCGTAGAGAAAGGGTACTCTGGCACTGAAGCTTTCTTT	CASSVEKGYSGTEAFF
.	.	TRBV27	TRBJ2-7	TGTGCCAGCAGTTTCGGGTCTGGCTACGAGCAGTACTTC	CASSFGSGYEQYF
.	.	TRBV19	TRBJ1-5	TGTGCCAGTGGCACAGAGGGAATTAGCAATCAGCCCCAGCATTTT	CASGTEGISNQPQHF
.	.	TRBV18	TRBJ1-2	TGTGCCAGCGCCGAGGGGTCCTATGGCTACACCTTC	CASAEGSYGYTF
.	.	TRBV7-8	TRBJ1-5	TGTGCCAGCAGCTTAGGTGGGGGTGGCAATCAGCCCCAGCATTTT	CASSLGGGGNQPQHF
.	TRBD1	TRBV10-2	TRBJ1-1	TGCGCCAGCAGTAAAGGACAGGCCCTCGAAGCTTTCTTT	CASSKGQALEAFF
few	TRBD2	TRBV10-3	TRBJ2-3	TGTGCCATCGGAGTAGCGGGGACGAGCACAGATACGCAGTATTTT	CAIGVAGTSTDTQYF
.	.	TRBV7-6	TRBJ1-6	TGTGCCAGCAGCTTAAACAGGGATCGAAATTCACCCCTCCACTTT	CASSLNRDRNSPLHF
.	.	TRBV7-2	TRBJ1-5	TGTGCCAGCAGCCCTTCCCGTGGGGTCAATCAGCCCCAGCATTTT	CASSPSRGVNQPQHF
.	TRBD2	TRBV9	TRBJ2-7	TGTGCCAGCAGCGTGGCGGGGGGCCGCGGGGTCGAGCAGTACTTC	CASSVAGGRGVEQYF
few	.	TRBV6-1	TRBJ2-1	TGTGCCAGCCAGGGGAGCGATTACAATGAGCAGTTCTTC	CASQGSDYNEQFF
.	.	TRBV25-1	TRBJ2-6	TGTGCCAGCAGCCTCGGGACGACTGCCTCTGGGGCCAACGTCCTGACTTTC	CASSLGTTASGANVLTF
once	TRBD2	TRBV28	TRBJ2-1	TGTGCCAGCAGTTTTTCACTAGCGGGGGGCGCAGGCAATGAGCAGTTCTTC	CASSFSLAGGAGNEQFF